This is a list of T cell receptor beta chains from one sample in a study of blood T cell repertoires in COVID-19. The protocol was immunoSEQ multiplex PCR, while the TCRdb copy is restricted to in-frame clones and leaves out a portion. This sample has more than 95,000 clones, with over 70% found just once. Input material: peripheral blood. Source of these receptors: a man aged 80 or over with active or convalescent COVID-19. The CDR3 runs from the conserved cysteine through the conserved F or W. The D gene is left open where the match is weak. A row's size may be missing; if present it is once, few, many or a size class.

v_call: TRBV7-9
d_call: NA
clone_size: NA
j_call: TRBJ1-6
cdr3_aa: CASSLVSGYNSPLHF
cdr3_nt: TGTGCCAGCAGCTTAGTTTCCGGTTATAATTCACCCCTCCACTTT

v_call: TRBV7-2
d_call: TRBD2
clone_size: NA
j_call: TRBJ2-7
cdr3_aa: CASSLGTSGTSYEQYF
cdr3_nt: TGTGCCAGCAGCCTCGGGACTAGCGGGACCTCCTACGAGCAGTACTTC

v_call: TRBV25-1
d_call: NA
clone_size: NA
j_call: TRBJ1-5
cdr3_aa: CASSQGHGQPQHF
cdr3_nt: TGTGCCAGCAGTCAGGGTCACGGTCAGCCCCAGCATTTT

v_call: TRBV15
d_call: TRBD2
clone_size: NA
j_call: TRBJ2-7
cdr3_aa: CATSREPSGGISYEQYF
cdr3_nt: TGTGCCACCAGCAGAGAGCCCAGCGGGGGGATCTCCTACGAGCAGTACTTC

v_call: TRBV7-9
d_call: NA
clone_size: NA
j_call: TRBJ1-3
cdr3_aa: CASSSLQAGNTIYF
cdr3_nt: TGTGCCAGCAGCTCCTTGCAAGCCGGAAACACCATATATTTT

v_call: TRBV4-1
d_call: NA
clone_size: NA
j_call: TRBJ2-3
cdr3_aa: CASSQDRGIYADTQYF
cdr3_nt: TGCGCCAGCAGCCAAGATCGGGGGATTTATGCAGATACGCAGTATTTT

v_call: TRBV7-6
d_call: TRBD1
clone_size: NA
j_call: TRBJ2-2
cdr3_aa: CASSPGTGYTGELFF
cdr3_nt: TGTGCCAGCAGCCCCGGGACAGGATACACCGGGGAGCTGTTTTTT

v_call: TRBV6-5
d_call: NA
clone_size: NA
j_call: TRBJ1-2
cdr3_aa: CASTPSDRGNYGYTF
cdr3_nt: TGTGCCAGCACCCCTTCCGATAGGGGCAACTATGGCTACACCTTC

v_call: TRBV18
d_call: NA
clone_size: NA
j_call: TRBJ1-5
cdr3_aa: CASSPAAAPVVPQHF
cdr3_nt: TGTGCCAGCTCACCAGCGGCAGCTCCCGTAGTGCCCCAGCATTTT

v_call: TRBV5-5
d_call: NA
clone_size: NA
j_call: TRBJ1-3
cdr3_aa: CASSLTVYGSGNTIYF
cdr3_nt: TGTGCCAGCAGCTTAACGGTTTATGGCTCTGGAAACACCATATATTTT

v_call: TRBV6-2/TRBV6-3
d_call: NA
clone_size: few
j_call: TRBJ2-1
cdr3_aa: CASSYAGPYNEQFF
cdr3_nt: TGTGCCAGCAGTTACGCGGGGCCCTACAATGAGCAGTTCTTC

v_call: TRBV19
d_call: TRBD1
clone_size: NA
j_call: TRBJ2-3
cdr3_aa: CASSERQGFASTDTQYF
cdr3_nt: TGTGCCAGTAGTGAGAGACAGGGATTTGCTAGCACAGATACGCAGTATTTT

v_call: TRBV2
d_call: NA
clone_size: NA
j_call: TRBJ1-4
cdr3_aa: CASTRNNEKLFF
cdr3_nt: TGTGCCAGCACTAGGAATAATGAAAAACTGTTTTTT

v_call: TRBV19
d_call: TRBD1
clone_size: NA
j_call: TRBJ2-6
cdr3_aa: CASSIILRGPGANVLTF
cdr3_nt: TGTGCCAGTAGTATAATCCTGAGGGGGCCTGGGGCCAACGTCCTGACTTTC

v_call: TRBV11-2
d_call: TRBD1
clone_size: NA
j_call: TRBJ2-5
cdr3_aa: CASSLQGQGGQETQYF
cdr3_nt: TGTGCCAGCAGCTTACAGGGACAGGGGGGTCAAGAGACCCAGTACTTC

v_call: TRBV20-1
d_call: NA
clone_size: NA
j_call: TRBJ2-1
cdr3_aa: CSADGLHTRFF
cdr3_nt: TGCAGTGCAGACGGCCTCCATACTAGGTTCTTC

v_call: TRBV7-2
d_call: TRBD1
clone_size: few
j_call: TRBJ2-2
cdr3_aa: CASSIGGAGTGELFF
cdr3_nt: TGTGCCAGCAGCATAGGGGGCGCCGGCACCGGGGAGCTGTTTTTT

v_call: TRBV12-3/TRBV12-4
d_call: TRBD1
clone_size: NA
j_call: TRBJ2-1
cdr3_aa: CASSYRGNEQFF
cdr3_nt: TGTGCCAGCAGTTACAGGGGGAATGAGCAGTTCTTC

v_call: TRBV11-2
d_call: TRBD2
clone_size: NA
j_call: TRBJ2-5
cdr3_aa: CASSLMSLAGGSLETQYF
cdr3_nt: TGTGCCAGCAGCTTAATGTCGCTAGCGGGGGGTAGCTTGGAGACCCAGTACTTC

v_call: TRBV9
d_call: NA
clone_size: NA
j_call: TRBJ2-5
cdr3_aa: CASSVDIGETQYF
cdr3_nt: TGTGCCAGCAGCGTAGATATCGGGGAGACCCAGTACTTC

v_call: TRBV5-1
d_call: NA
clone_size: NA
j_call: TRBJ2-7
cdr3_aa: CASSLRTAREQYF
cdr3_nt: TGCGCCAGCAGCTTGCGGACAGCAAGGGAGCAGTACTTC

v_call: TRBV11-2
d_call: TRBD2
clone_size: NA
j_call: TRBJ2-7
cdr3_aa: CASSPGGPYEQYF
cdr3_nt: TGTGCCAGCAGCCCGGGGGGGCCCTACGAGCAGTACTTC

v_call: TRBV15
d_call: TRBD1
clone_size: once
j_call: TRBJ1-2
cdr3_aa: CATSTTYQGQGTYGYTF
cdr3_nt: TGTGCCACCAGCACGACCTACCAGGGACAGGGGACCTATGGCTACACCTTC

v_call: TRBV7-7
d_call: NA
clone_size: NA
j_call: TRBJ2-1
cdr3_aa: CASSPRLGGGVDEQFF
cdr3_nt: TGTGCCAGCAGCCCCCGTTTGGGGGGGGGCGTAGATGAGCAGTTCTTC

v_call: TRBV7-9
d_call: TRBD1
clone_size: once
j_call: TRBJ2-1
cdr3_aa: CASKGGQGGNEQFF
cdr3_nt: TGTGCCAGCAAAGGGGGACAGGGGGGAAATGAGCAGTTCTTC

v_call: TRBV28
d_call: TRBD2
clone_size: NA
j_call: TRBJ2-3
cdr3_aa: CASSLGSGGAVDTQYF
cdr3_nt: TGTGCCAGCAGTTTAGGAAGCGGGGGGGCGGTAGATACGCAGTATTTT